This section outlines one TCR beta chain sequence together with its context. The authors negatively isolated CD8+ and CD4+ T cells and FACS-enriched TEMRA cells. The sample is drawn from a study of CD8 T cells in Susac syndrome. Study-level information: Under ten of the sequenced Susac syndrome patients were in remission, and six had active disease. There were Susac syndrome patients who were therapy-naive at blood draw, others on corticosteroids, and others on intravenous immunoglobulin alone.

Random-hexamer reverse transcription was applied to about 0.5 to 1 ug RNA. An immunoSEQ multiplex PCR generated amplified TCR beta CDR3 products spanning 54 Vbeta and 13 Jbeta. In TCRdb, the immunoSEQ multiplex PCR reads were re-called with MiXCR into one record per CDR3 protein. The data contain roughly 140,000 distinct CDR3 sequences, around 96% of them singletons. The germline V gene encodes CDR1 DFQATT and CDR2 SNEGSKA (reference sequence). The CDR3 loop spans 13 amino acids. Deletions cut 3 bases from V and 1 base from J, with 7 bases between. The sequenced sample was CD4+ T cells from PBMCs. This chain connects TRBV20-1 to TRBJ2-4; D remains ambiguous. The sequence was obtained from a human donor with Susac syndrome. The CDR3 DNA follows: TGCAGTGCTAGCGAGCTTGCCAAAAACATTCAGTACTTC. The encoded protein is CSASELAKNIQYF.